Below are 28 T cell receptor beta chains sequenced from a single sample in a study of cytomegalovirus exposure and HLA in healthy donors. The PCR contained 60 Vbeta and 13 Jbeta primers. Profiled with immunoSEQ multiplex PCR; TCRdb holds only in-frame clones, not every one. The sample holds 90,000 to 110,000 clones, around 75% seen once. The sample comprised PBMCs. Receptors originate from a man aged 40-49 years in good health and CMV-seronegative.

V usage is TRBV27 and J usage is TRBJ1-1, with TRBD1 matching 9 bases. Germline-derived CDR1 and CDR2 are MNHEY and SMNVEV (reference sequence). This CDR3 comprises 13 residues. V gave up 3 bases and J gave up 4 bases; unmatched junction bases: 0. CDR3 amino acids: CASSLTGGTEAFF. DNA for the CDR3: TGTGCCAGCAGTTTGACAGGGGGCACTGAAGCTTTCTTT.

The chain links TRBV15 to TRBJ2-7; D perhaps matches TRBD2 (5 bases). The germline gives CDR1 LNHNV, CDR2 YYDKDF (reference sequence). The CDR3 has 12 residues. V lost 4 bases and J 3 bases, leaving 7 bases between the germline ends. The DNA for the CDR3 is TGTGCCACCAGCAAGGAGGACTACGAGCAGTACTTC. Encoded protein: CATSKEDYEQYF. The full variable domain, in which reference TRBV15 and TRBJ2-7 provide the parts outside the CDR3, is DAMVIQNPRYQVTQFGKPVTLSCSQTLNHNVMYWYQQKSSQAPKLLFHYYDKDFNNEADTPDNFQSRRPNTSFCFLDIRSPGLGDTAMYLCATSKEDYEQYFGPGTRLTVT.

The CDR3 region has the DNA TGTGCCAGCAGCCGTCCGGAGGGGGCGGGTGAGCAGTTCTTC. It is translated as CASSRPEGAGEQFF. The genes are TRBV7-2 and TRBJ2-1; tentatively, D is TRBD1 (7 bases). Germline CDR1 SGHTA, CDR2 FQGNSA. Trimming pared 5 bases from V and 9 bases from J, leaving 17 bases between. This CDR3 region has 14 residues.

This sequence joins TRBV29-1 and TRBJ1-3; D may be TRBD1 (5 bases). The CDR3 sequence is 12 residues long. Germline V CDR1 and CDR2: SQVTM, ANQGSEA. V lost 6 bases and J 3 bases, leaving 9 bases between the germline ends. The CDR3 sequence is CSVGASGNTIYF. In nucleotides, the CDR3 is TGCAGCGTAGGGGCCAGTGGAAACACCATATATTTT.

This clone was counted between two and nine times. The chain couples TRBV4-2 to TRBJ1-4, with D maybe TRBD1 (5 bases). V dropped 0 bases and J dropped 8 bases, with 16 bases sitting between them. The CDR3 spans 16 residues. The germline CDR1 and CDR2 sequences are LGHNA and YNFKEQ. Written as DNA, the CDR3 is TGTGCCAGCAGCCAAGAAGGGTCCCAGGGCTTAGAAAAACTGTTTTTT. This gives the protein CASSQEGSQGLEKLFF.

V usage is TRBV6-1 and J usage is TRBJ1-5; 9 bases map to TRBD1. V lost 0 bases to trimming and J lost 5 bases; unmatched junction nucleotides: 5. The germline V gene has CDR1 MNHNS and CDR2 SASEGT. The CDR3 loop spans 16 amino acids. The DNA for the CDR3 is TGTGCCAGCAGTGAAGCCGGGACAGGGTCATATCAGCCCCAGCATTTT. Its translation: CASSEAGTGSYQPQHF.

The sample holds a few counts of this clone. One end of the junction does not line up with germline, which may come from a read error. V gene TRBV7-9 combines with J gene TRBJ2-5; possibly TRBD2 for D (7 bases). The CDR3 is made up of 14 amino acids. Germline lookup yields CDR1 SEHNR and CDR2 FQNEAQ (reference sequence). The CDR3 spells CSSSWGGAGETQYF. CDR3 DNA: TGTTCCAGCAGCTGGGGGGGCGCGGGAGAGACCCAGTACTTC.

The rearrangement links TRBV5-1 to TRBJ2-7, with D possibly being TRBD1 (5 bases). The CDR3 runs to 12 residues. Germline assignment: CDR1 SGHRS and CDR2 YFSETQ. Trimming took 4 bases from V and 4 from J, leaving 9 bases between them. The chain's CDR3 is CASSPPGYEQYF. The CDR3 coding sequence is TGCGCCAGCAGCCCGCCAGGGTACGAGCAGTACTTC. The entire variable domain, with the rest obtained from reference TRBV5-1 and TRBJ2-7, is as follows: KAGVTQTPRYLIKTRGQQVTLSCSPISGHRSVSWYQQTPGQGLQFLFEYFSETQRNKGNFPGRFSGRQFSNSRSEMNVSTLELGDSALYLCASSPPGYEQYFGPGTRLTVT.

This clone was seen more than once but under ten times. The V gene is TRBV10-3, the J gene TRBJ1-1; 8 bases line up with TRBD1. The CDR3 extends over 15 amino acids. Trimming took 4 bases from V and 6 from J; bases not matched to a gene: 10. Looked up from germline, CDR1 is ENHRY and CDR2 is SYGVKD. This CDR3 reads CAISALDRERPEAFF. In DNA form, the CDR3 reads TGTGCCATCAGTGCCTTGGACAGGGAAAGACCTGAAGCTTTCTTT.

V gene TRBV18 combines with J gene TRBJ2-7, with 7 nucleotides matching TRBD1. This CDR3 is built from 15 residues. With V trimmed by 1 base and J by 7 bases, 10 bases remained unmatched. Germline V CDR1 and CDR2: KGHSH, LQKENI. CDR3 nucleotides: TGTGCCAGCTCACCACAGGGGGCAGTGGTAGGGGAGCAGTACTTC. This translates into CASSPQGAVVGEQYF.

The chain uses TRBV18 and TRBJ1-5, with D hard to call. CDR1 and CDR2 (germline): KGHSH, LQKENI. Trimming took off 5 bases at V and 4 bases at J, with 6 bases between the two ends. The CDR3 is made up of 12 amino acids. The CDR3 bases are TGTGCCAGCTCATCGGGGAATCAGCCCCAGCATTTT. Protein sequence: CASSSGNQPQHF.

For the CDR3, the DNA is TGTGCCAGCCGAGACAGGGGACCGCCTGAGACCCAGCATTTT. Amino acids: CASRDRGPPETQHF. V and J are TRBV6-5 and TRBJ1-5; 8 bases are shared with TRBD1. V dropped 8 bases and J dropped 11; count of bases not matched to a gene: 14. This CDR3 is built from 14 residues. The germline V gene has CDR1 MNHEY and CDR2 SVGAGI.

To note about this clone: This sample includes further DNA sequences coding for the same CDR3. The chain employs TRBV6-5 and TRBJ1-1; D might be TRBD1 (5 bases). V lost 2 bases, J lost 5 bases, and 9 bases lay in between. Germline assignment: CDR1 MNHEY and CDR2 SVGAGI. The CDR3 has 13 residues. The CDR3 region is CASSYQGGTEAFF. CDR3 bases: TGTGCCAGCAGTTACCAGGGAGGAACTGAAGCTTTCTTT.

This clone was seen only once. CDR3 protein: CASSVSSGSGYEQFF. DNA of the CDR3: TGCGCCAGCAGCGTATCTAGCGGGAGTGGTTATGAGCAGTTCTTC. The genes are TRBV5-1 and TRBJ2-1, with 10 positions matching TRBD2. Losses at the gene ends were 4 bases for V and 8 bases for J; bases not matched to a gene: 9. The V gene's germline CDR1 is SGHRS and CDR2 YFSETQ. The CDR3 is made up of 15 amino acids. Combining the CDR3 with reference TRBV5-1 and TRBJ2-1 gives the whole variable domain KAGVTQTPRYLIKTRGQQVTLSCSPISGHRSVSWYQQTPGQGLQFLFEYFSETQRNKGNFPGRFSGRQFSNSRSEMNVSTLELGDSALYLCASSVSSGSGYEQFFGPGTRLTVL.

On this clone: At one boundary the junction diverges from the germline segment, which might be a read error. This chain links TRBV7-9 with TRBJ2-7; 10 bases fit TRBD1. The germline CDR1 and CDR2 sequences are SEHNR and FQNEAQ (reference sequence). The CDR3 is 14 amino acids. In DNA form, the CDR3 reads TGTTCCAGCAGCGTGACAGGGGGCGTCGACGAGCAGTACTTC. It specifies CSSSVTGGVDEQYF.

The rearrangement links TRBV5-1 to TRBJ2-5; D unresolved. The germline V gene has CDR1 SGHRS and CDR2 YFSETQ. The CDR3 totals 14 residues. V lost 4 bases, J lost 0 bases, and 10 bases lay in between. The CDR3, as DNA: TGCGCCAGCAGCATAGATCCGAACCAAGAGACCCAGTACTTC. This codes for CASSIDPNQETQYF.

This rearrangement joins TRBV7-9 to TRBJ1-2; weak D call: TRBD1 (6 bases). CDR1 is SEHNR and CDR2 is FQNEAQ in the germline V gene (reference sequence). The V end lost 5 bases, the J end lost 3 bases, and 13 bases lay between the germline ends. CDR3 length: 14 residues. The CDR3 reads CASSRPGVDYGYTF. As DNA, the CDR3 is TGTGCCAGCAGCCGCCCAGGGGTCGACTATGGCTACACCTTC.

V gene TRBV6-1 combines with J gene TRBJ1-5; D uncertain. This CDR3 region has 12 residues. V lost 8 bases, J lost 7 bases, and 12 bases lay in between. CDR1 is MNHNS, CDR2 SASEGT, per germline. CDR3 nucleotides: TGTGCCAGCCTGAACCCAGGACAGCCCCAGCATTTT. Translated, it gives CASLNPGQPQHF.

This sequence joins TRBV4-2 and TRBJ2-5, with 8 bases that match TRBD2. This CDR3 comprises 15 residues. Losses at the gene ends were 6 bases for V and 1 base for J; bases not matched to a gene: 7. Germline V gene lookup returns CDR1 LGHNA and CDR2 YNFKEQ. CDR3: CASSSERGSQETQYF. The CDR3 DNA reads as TGTGCCAGCAGTTCGGAGCGGGGGAGCCAAGAGACCCAGTACTTC.

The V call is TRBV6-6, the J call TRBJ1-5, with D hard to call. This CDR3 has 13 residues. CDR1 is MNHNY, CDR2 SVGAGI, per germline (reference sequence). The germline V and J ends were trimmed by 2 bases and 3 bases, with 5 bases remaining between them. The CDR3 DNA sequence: TGTGCCAGCAGTTACAGCAACAATCAGCCCCAGCATTTT. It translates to CASSYSNNQPQHF.

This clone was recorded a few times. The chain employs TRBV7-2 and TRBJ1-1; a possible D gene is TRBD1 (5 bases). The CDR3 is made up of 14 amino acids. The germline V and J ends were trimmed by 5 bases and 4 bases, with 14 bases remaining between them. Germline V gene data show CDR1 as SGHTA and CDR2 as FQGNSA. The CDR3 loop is CASSPQEFGTEAFF. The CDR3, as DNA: TGTGCCAGCAGCCCACAGGAGTTCGGCACTGAAGCTTTCTTT.

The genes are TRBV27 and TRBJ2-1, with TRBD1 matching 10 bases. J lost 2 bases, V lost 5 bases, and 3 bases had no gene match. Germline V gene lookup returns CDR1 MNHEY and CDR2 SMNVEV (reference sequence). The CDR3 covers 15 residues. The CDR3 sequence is CASSPGQGTYNEQFF. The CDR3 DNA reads TGTGCCAGCAGTCCGGGACAGGGGACCTACAATGAGCAGTTCTTC.

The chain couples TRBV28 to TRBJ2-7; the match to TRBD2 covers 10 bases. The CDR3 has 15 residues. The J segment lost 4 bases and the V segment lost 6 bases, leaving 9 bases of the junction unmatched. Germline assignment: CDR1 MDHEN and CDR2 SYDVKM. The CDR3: CASSPTLAGEYEQYF. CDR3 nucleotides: TGTGCCAGCAGCCCCACCCTAGCGGGGGAGTACGAGCAGTACTTC.

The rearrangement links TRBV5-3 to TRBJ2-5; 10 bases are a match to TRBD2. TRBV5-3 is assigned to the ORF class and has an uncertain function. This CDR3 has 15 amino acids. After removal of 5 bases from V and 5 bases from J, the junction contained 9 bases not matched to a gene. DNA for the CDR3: TGTGCCAGAAGGCCGCCGGGACTAGCGTTGGAGACCCAGTACTTC. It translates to CARRPPGLALETQYF.

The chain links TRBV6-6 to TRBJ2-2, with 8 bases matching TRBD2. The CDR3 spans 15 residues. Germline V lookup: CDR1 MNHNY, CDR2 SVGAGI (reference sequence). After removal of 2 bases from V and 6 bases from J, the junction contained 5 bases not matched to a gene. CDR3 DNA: TGTGCCAGCAGTTACCCCACGGGGGGGGCCGGGGAGCTGTTTTTT. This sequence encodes CASSYPTGGAGELFF.

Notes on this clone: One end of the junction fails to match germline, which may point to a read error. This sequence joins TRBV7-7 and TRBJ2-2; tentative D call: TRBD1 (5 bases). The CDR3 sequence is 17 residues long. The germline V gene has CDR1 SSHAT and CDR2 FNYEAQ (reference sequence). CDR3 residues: CASSPSQLTANTGELFF. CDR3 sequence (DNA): TGTGCTAGCAGCCCCTCCCAGTTGACAGCGAACACCGGGGAGCTGTTTTTT.

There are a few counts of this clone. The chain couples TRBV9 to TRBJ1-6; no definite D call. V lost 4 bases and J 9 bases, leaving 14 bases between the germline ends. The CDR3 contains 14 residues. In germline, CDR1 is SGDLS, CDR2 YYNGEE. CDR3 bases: TGTGCCAGCAGCCCTTCGACATTCTCTTCACCCCTCCACTTT. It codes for CASSPSTFSSPLHF.

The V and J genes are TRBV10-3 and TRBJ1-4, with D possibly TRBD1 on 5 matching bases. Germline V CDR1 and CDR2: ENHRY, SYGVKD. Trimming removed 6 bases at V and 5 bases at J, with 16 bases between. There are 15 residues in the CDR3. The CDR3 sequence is CAIRTGQGKNEKLFF. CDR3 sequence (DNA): TGTGCCATCAGGACTGGGCAGGGCAAAAATGAAAAACTGTTTTTT.